The clone carrying this T cell receptor (beta chain) is medium-sized (0.01 to 0.1%) by share. As yet, its antigen is unknown. V was shortened by 3 bases and J by 4 bases, with 9 bases between the two germline ends. Looked up from germline, CDR1 is SGHVS and CDR2 is FQNEAQ. The CDR3 covers 13 residues. Tregs were sorted as CD4+CD25+CD127-/low cells. Each CDR3 protein is one row after TCRdb ran MiXCR on the 5' RACE reads. The profile shows around 55,000 distinct CDR3 sequences, under 25% of them singletons. Study findings and constraints: Larger-cohort validation covered only one TCR beta V-J rearrangement.

The sequence was obtained from a female donor with breast cancer. Sequencing used tumor-infiltrating Tregs sorted from the breast tumor. The chain has TRBV7-8 and TRBJ2-5; a possible D gene is TRBD2 (5 bases). DNA of the CDR3: TGTGCCAGCAGCTTCGGGAACGGAGAGACCCAGTACTTC. Its translation: CASSFGNGETQYF.